This section outlines one T cell receptor beta chain sequence together with its context. A read error may account for a junction end that differs from germline. The data were taken from a study of blood T cell repertoires in COVID-19. Study-wide context: COVID-19 samples, acute and convalescent, were from the United States, Italy and Spain. T cells, B-cell-depleted T cells, or PBMCs supplied cDNA or gDNA.

Seattle researchers signed up patients amid active infection and tracked them longitudinally. Germline CDR1 SGHTA, CDR2 FQGTGA. The length of the CDR3 is 12 residues. Original handling: For nucleated cells, counts were estimated from reference gene primer amplification. TCRdb keeps only in-frame clones here, not all; method: immunoSEQ multiplex PCR. V and J calls and clone size are copied from that table; D and trimming were computed from the DNA. Of some 180,000 clones listed, over 80% are singletons. The sample consisted of peripheral blood. This clonotype was obtained from a woman aged 40-49 years with COVID-19, enrolled during active disease. The chain joins TRBV7-3 to TRBJ2-3; 7 bases are a match to TRBD1. CDR3 in DNA: TGTGCCAGCAGTATTTTTATGGGACAGCCGGATTTT. Protein product: CASSIFMGQPDF.